This TCR beta chain originates from a study of blood T cell repertoires in COVID-19. For the study at large: Acute-phase and convalescent COVID-19 samples originated in the United States, Italy and Spain.

In the study's own analysis: Amplification with reference gene primers provided the estimates of nucleated cell counts. This table comes from immunoSEQ multiplex PCR, and its TCRdb copy is limited to in-frame clones, with some not included. V and J calls and clone size are given by that table; D and trimming were obtained from the DNA. The table shows about 200,000 clones, with more than 75% occurring only once. The table lists this clone with a few counts. Looked up from germline, CDR1 is SGHAT and CDR2 is FQNNGV. Germline trimming cut 3 bases from V and 5 bases from J; bases unmatched to any gene: 4. This CDR3 region has 15 residues.

The TCR sequence derives from a woman in her forties with acute or convalescent COVID-19. The chain recombines TRBV11-2 with TRBJ1-4; TRBD1 matches at 9 bases. What was sequenced was peripheral blood. The CDR3 DNA is TGTGCCAGCAGCTTGGACAGGGGCTGGAATGAAAAACTGTTTTTT. This translates into CASSLDRGWNEKLFF. The full variable domain, in which reference TRBV11-2 and TRBJ1-4 provide the parts outside the CDR3, is EAGVAQSPRYKIIEKRQSVAFWCNPISGHATLYWYQQILGQGPKLLIQFQNNGVVDDSQLPKDRFSAERLKGVDSTLKIQPAKLEDSAVYLCASSLDRGWNEKLFFGSGTQLSVL.